This T cell receptor (beta chain) was found in a study of CXCR3 chemokines and chemotherapy response in bladder cancer (dated by TCRdb to between 2021 and 2024). Turning to the overall study: The study tested whether activity of the CXCR3 chemokine system within human bladder cancer tumors predicted response to chemotherapy.

Libraries came from PCR. For sequencing, an Illumina HiSeq 2500 was employed. TCRdb reanalyzed the raw reads on its own, using fastp at Q25 for trimming and MiXCR for clone calling, and kept in-frame beta chains. Each entry is one CDR3 protein sequence, shown with its most common DNA and genes. A total of about 9,000 distinct CDR3 sequences appear in this sample, 20% to 25% of them only once. Around 8.1% of the sample is held by the ten biggest clonotypes. Reading the germline V gene gives CDR1 MNHNS and CDR2 SASEGT. Cut back by 1 base and 7 bases, the V and J ends lie 13 bases apart. The CDR3, cysteine through phenylalanine, is 14 amino acids long. Only CDR3 DNA remains: 42 bases, in frame from the first base. Details on this clonotype: Its antigen specificity is not known. Nothing much larger sits one base from this clone, and base qualities are not available.

This clonotype was obtained from a human donor with bladder cancer that did not respond to neoadjuvant chemotherapy. This chain joins TRBV6-1 to TRBJ1-2, and perhaps TRBD1 as D gene, on 5 matching bases. Sampling was carried out from a patient whose treatment included neoadjuvant chemotherapy. The bases are TGTGCCAGCAGTGAAGGGTCAGGGTTAAGTGGCTACACCTTC. It codes for CASSEGSGLSGYTF.